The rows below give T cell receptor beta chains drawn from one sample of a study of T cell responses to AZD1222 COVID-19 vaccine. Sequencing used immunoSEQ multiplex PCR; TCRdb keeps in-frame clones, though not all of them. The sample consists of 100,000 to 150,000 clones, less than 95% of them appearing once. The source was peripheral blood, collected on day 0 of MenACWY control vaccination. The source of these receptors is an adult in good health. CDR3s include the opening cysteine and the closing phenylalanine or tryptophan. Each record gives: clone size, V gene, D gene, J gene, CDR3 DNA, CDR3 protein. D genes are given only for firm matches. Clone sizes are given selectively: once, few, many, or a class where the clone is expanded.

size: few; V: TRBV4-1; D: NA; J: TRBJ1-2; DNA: TGCGCCAGCAGCCCGGGGCCGGGGAACTATGGCTACACCTTC; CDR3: CASSPGPGNYGYTF
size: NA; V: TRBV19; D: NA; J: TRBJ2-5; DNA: TGTGCCAGTAGTCCCTTGGCGGGGCTTTTCCAAGAGACCCAGTACTTC; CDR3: CASSPLAGLFQETQYF
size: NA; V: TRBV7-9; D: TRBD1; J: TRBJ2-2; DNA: TGTGCCAGCAGCCCCCAGACAGGGGTAATCGGGGAGCTGTTTTTT; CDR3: CASSPQTGVIGELFF
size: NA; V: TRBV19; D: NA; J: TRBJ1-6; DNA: TGTGCCGCCGGGGGGAGGTCCTATAATTCACCCCTCCACTTT; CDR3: CAAGGRSYNSPLHF
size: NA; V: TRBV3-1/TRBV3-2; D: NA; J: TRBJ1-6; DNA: TGTGCCAGCAGCCCCGGCGGGTGGAATTCACCCCTCCACTTT; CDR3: CASSPGGWNSPLHF
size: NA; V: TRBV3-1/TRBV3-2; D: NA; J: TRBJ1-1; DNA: TGTGCCAGCAGCCAAAACTCCAGGGGTATGGCTTTCTTT; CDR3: CASSQNSRGMAFF
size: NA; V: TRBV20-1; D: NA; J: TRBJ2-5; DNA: TGCAGTGCAGGGGGAGGGGAGACCCAGTACTTC; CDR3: CSAGGGETQYF
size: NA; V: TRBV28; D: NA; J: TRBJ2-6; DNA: TGTGCCAGCAGTTCTCTATTTTCTGGGGCCAACGTCCTGACTTTC; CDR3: CASSSLFSGANVLTF
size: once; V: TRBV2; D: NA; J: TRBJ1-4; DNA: TGTGCGGCGACGGATTTTGCAACTAATGAAAAACTGTTTTTT; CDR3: CAATDFATNEKLFF
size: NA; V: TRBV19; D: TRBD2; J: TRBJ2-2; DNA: TGTGCCAGTCGTGGACTAGCGGGACCAGATGGGGAGCTGTTTTTT; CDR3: CASRGLAGPDGELFF
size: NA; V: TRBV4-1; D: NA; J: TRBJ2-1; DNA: TGCGCCAGCAGCCAAGCAGGGGCCCTCTACAATGAGCAGTTCTTC; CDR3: CASSQAGALYNEQFF
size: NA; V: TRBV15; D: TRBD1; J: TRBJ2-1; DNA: TGTGCCACCAGCAGGGGGGACAGGGAGAATGAGCAGTTCTTC; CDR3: CATSRGDRENEQFF
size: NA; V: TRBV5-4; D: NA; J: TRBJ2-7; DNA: TGTGCCAGCAGCTTGCGGGCGACTTGGTTGAGCTACGAGCAGTACTTC; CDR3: CASSLRATWLSYEQYF
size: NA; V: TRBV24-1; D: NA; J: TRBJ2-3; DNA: TGTGCCACCAGTGATTTCCAGGGGAGCACAGATACGCAGTATTTT; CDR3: CATSDFQGSTDTQYF
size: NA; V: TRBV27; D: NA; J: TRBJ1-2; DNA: TGTGCCAGCAGCCGTTCGGGCAGGGAAATCTATGGCTACACCTTC; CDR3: CASSRSGREIYGYTF
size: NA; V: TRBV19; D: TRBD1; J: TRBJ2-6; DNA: TGTGCCAGTAGTTGGGGGACAGGGGGCGTCGGGGCCAACGTCCTGACTTTC; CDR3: CASSWGTGGVGANVLTF
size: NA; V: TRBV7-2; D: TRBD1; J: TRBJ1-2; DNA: TGTGCCAGCAGCTCTACAGGGGATATTGGCTACACCTTC; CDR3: CASSSTGDIGYTF
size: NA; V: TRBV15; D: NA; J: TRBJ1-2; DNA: TGTGCCACCAGCAGAGATCGTACAGGAATCTATGGCTACACCTTC; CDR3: CATSRDRTGIYGYTF
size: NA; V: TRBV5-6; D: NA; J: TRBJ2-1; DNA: TGTGCCAGCAGCCTACCCGGGACAACGCCGTTCTTC; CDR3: CASSLPGTTPFF
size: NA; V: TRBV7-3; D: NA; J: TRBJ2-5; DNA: TGTGCCAGCAGCTTAGGTCTTAGTTCACAAGAGACCCAGTACTTC; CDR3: CASSLGLSSQETQYF
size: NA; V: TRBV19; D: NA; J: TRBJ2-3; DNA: TGTGCCAGTAGTACGGGACACAGCACAGATACGCAGTATTTT; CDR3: CASSTGHSTDTQYF
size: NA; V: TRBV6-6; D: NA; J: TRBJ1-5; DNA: TGTGCCAGCCGAGGACTTGGGGATCAGCCCCAGCATTTT; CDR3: CASRGLGDQPQHF
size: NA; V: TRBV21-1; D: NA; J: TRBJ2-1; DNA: TGTGCCATATACGACCCCAAGGTCAATGAGCAGTTCTTC; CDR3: CAIYDPKVNEQFF
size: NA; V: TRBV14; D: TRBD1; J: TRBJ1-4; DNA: TGTGCCAGCAGCCACCTAAACCGGGACAGGGGGAATGAAAAACTGTTTTTT; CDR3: CASSHLNRDRGNEKLFF
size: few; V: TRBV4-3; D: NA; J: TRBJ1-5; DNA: TGCGCCAGCAGCCAAGTGGCCGGGCGTCAGCCCCAGCATTTT; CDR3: CASSQVAGRQPQHF
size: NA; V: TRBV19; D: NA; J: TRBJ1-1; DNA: TGTGCCAGTAGTATATCGTCAGTAGTACACACTGAAGCTTTCTTT; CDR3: CASSISSVVHTEAFF
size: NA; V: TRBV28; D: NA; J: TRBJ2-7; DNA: TGTGCCAGCAGTAGCCCGGGGCGTGAGCAGTACTTC; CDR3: CASSSPGREQYF
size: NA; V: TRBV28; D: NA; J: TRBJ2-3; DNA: TGTGCCAGCAGTTTTGGGCGGGCCGATACGCAGTATTTT; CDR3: CASSFGRADTQYF
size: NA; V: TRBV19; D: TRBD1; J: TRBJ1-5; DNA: TGTGCCAGTGGACCCGTGGACAGGGGTAGTCAGCCCCAGCATTTT; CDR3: CASGPVDRGSQPQHF
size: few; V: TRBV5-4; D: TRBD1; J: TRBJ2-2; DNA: TGTGCCAGCAGCTCAGGCTGGACAGGGGGAACCGGGGAGCTGTTTTTT; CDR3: CASSSGWTGGTGELFF
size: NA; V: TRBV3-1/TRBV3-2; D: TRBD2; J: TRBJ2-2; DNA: TGTGCCAGCAGCCAAGGGAGGACTAGCGGGACCGGGGAGCTGTTTTTT; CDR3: CASSQGRTSGTGELFF
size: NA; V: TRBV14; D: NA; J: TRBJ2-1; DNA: TGTGCCAGCAGCCAATTTCAAGAGCGTCTACGGAGCTCCTACAATGAGCAGTTCTTC; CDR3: CASSQFQERLRSSYNEQFF
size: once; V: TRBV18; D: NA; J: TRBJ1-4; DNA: TGTGCCAGCTCACCACAGGCCACTAATGAAAAACTGTTTTTT; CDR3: CASSPQATNEKLFF
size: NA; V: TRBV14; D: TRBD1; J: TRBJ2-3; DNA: TGTGCCAGCAGCCAAGATTTAGACAGGGTCACAGATACGCAGTATTTT; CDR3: CASSQDLDRVTDTQYF
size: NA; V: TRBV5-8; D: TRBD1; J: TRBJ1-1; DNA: TGTGCCAGCAGTCCGGGACAGGGGGTTCCTGAAGCTTTCTTT; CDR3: CASSPGQGVPEAFF
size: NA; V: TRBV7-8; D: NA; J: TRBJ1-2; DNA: TGTGCCAGCAGCTCCCAAGACAACAGGGCCGCTAACTATGGCTACACCTTC; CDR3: CASSSQDNRAANYGYTF
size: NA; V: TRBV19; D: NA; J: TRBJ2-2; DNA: TGTGCCAGTAGTAACCCCGGGAGTAACGGGGAGCTGTTTTTT; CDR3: CASSNPGSNGELFF